This entry is about one T cell receptor beta chain. Its matching antigen is unknown. The entry originates in a study of regulatory T cells in long-lasting Graves disease. The study's findings and limits: The study found persistent patients shared more public clonotypes (roughly 2,600) than new patients (over 850).

Time point meaning: persistent/refractory GD, antithyroid drugs over 5 years with positive TRAb. Extracted PBMC RNA gave rise to the TCR library. Building the TCR beta libraries relied on iRepertoire HTBI primers, and CDR3 regions underwent Arm-PCR. Study processing details: From all samples, identification returned over 13 TRBJ and about 63 TRBV segments. One entry per CDR3 protein, called by TCRdb with MiXCR from the multiplex PCR reads. The V and J calls reflect TCRdb's pipeline rather than the authors' work. Among a few hundred thousand distinct CDR3 sequences listed, around 22% were seen once. The CDR3 has 15 amino acids. Trimming removed 6 bases from V and 1 base from J; junction bases left unmatched: 5.

This clonotype was sampled from a female donor with Graves disease. Source: peripheral blood mononuclear cells (PBMCs), taken when the disease was refractory, from a patient treated with antithyroid drugs. V is TRBV12-3 or TRBV12-4 and J is TRBJ2-5; 10 bases fit TRBD2. The CDR3 loop reads CASSLTSGFQETQYF. The CDR3 bases are TGTGCCAGCAGCTTGACTAGCGGGTTCCAAGAGACCCAGTACTTC.